One and the same sample provided the 21 T cell receptor beta chains below, sequenced in a study of low-dose radiotherapy and immunotherapy resistance in tumors. Priming of first-strand cDNA relied on TRAV- and TRBV-specific primers (covering alpha and beta chains). For amplifying TCRs, the PCR ran for approximately 21 cycles with Phusion, which was used together with a constant-region primer and the adapter on the V primers. Each CDR3 protein is one row after TCRdb ran MiXCR on the reads. The data contain under 70,000 distinct CDR3 sequences, approximately 25% of them singletons. As for time point: before trial treatment. The specimen comprised PBMCs, sampled before treatment. These receptors originate from a male donor with prostate cancer.

This clonotype has ten or more counts. The chain uses TRBV20-1 and TRBJ2-7, with no clear D. The V gene lost 1 base and the J gene lost 6 bases, with 7 bases spanning the gap. The CDR3 contains 11 residues. Germline lookup yields CDR1 DFQATT and CDR2 SNEGSKA (reference sequence). The DNA for the CDR3 is TGCAGTGCTAGAGGGGAATCCGAGCAGTACTTC. It encodes CSARGESEQYF.

This clonotype showed up just once. The chain uses TRBV29-1 and TRBJ1-1, with D possibly matching TRBD1 (5 bases). With 3 bases removed from V and 5 bases from J, the gap between germline ends came to 13 bases. Germline V lookup: CDR1 SQVTM, CDR2 ANQGSEA. CDR3 size: 13 residues. Here the CDR3 DNA reads TGCAGCGTTGACGCCGGCGGGGGTACTGAAGCTTTCTTT. This translates into CSVDAGGGTEAFF. The full variable domain, its missing parts supplied by reference TRBV29-1 and TRBJ1-1, is SAVISQKPSRDICQRGTSLTIQCQVDSQVTMMFWYRQQPGQSLTLIATANQGSEATYESGFVIDKFPISRPNLTFSTLTVSNMSPEDSSIYLCSVDAGGGTEAFFGQGTRLTVV.

This clonotype was seen at least ten times. The chain recombines TRBV18 with TRBJ2-6; a possible D gene is TRBD1 (5 bases). The CDR3 spans 17 residues. Trimming cost V 2 bases and J 1 base, with 12 bases left between them. Germline assignment: CDR1 KGHSH and CDR2 LQKENI. The CDR3 region is CASSPSGSLSGANVLTF. The CDR3 nucleotides are TGTGCCAGCTCACCATCAGGGTCCCTGTCTGGGGCCAACGTCCTGACTTTC. Full variable domain (remainder filled in from reference TRBV18 and TRBJ2-6): NAGVMQNPRHLVRRRGQEARLRCSPMKGHSHVYWYRQLPEEGLKFMVYLQKENIIDESGMPKERFSAEFPKEGPSILRIQQVVRGDSAAYFCASSPSGSLSGANVLTFGAGSRLTVL.

This clonotype appeared many times. V usage is TRBV7-6 and J usage is TRBJ2-7, with 9 bases fitting TRBD1. Germline CDR1 is SGHVS and CDR2 is FNYEAQ. The CDR3 is made up of 15 amino acids. J lost 4 bases, V lost 5 bases, and 9 bases had no gene match. CDR3 sequence reads: CASSATGGRAYEQYF. Here the CDR3 DNA reads TGTGCCAGCAGCGCGACAGGGGGTAGGGCATACGAGCAGTACTTC. The variable domain in full, with the rest retrieved from reference TRBV7-6 and TRBJ2-7, is GAGVSQSPRYKVTKRGQDVALRCDPISGHVSLYWYRQALGQGPEFLTYFNYEAQQDKSGLPNDRFSAERPEGSISTLTIQRTEQRDSAMYRCASSATGGRAYEQYFGPGTRLTVT.

V is TRBV5-5 and J is TRBJ2-3, with a weak D call TRBD2 (6 bases). V was cut by 3 bases and J by 0 bases, with 11 bases left in between. Germline lookup yields CDR1 SGHKS and CDR2 YYEKEE (reference sequence). The CDR3 is made up of 15 amino acids. CDR3 DNA sequence: TGTGCCAGCAGCTCTAGCGTGACCAGCACAGATACGCAGTATTTT. Its protein product is CASSSSVTSTDTQYF.

In its sample, this clonotype was seen many times. This chain links TRBV4-2 with TRBJ1-2; 9 bases map to TRBD1. Losses at the gene ends were 4 bases for V and 1 base for J; bases not matched to a gene: 10. The germline CDR1 and CDR2 sequences are LGHNA and YNFKEQ. CDR3 length: 17 residues. CDR3 loop: CASSPTRDRVGNYGYTF. The CDR3 DNA follows: TGTGCCAGCAGCCCGACCCGGGACAGGGTGGGTAACTATGGCTACACCTTC.

As to this clonotype: At one end, the junction sequence differs from germline, possibly due to a read error. J is TRBJ1-2 and V is TRBV5-3, with D perhaps matching TRBD1 (5 bases). Being an ORF, TRBV5-3 has a function that is uncertain. The CDR3 has 13 amino acids. The CDR3 DNA follows: TGTGCCAGCAGCTCCTTCGACAGTCATGGCTACACCTTC. This gives the protein CASSSFDSHGYTF.

Here the CDR3 reads CASIGPTYGYTF. The CDR3 bases are TGTGCCAGTATCGGGCCGACCTATGGCTACACCTTC. This chain connects TRBV19 to TRBJ1-2; D gene ambiguous. CDR1 and CDR2 from the germline V gene are LNHDA and SQIVND (reference sequence). The CDR3 spans 12 residues. V lost 7 bases, J lost 4 bases, and 10 bases lay in between.

V is TRBV2 and J is TRBJ2-1; the match to TRBD1 covers 10 bases. Germline V CDR1 and CDR2: SNHLY, FYNNEI. V lost 7 bases, J lost 9 bases, and 12 bases stayed unmatched. This CDR3 comprises 15 residues. The CDR3 region is CASNPSAGTGAEQFF. CDR3 DNA sequence: TGTGCCAGCAACCCTAGTGCCGGGACAGGGGCTGAGCAGTTCTTC.

This clonotype occurred many times. The V gene is TRBV3-1, the J gene TRBJ2-1, with a weak D call TRBD2 (6 bases). V was shortened by 4 bases and J by 4 bases, with 17 bases between the two germline ends. This CDR3 region has 16 residues. Germline V CDR1 and CDR2: LGHDT, YNNKEL (reference sequence). The CDR3 nucleotides are TGTGCCAGCAGCCTGTCCCGGGACTCCCCGTACAATGAGCAGTTCTTC. Translation gives CASSLSRDSPYNEQFF.

This clonotype was seen repeatedly, ten times or more. This chain connects TRBV10-3 to TRBJ1-2; 12 bases line up with TRBD1. CDR1 is ENHRY and CDR2 is SYGVKD in the germline V gene. The ends lost 4 bases at V and 8 bases at J; junction bases unmatched: 8. This CDR3 is 15 amino acids long. The CDR3 DNA is TGTGCCATCAGTGGTCCCGGGACAGGGGGCTCGGGCTACACCTTC. Translating gives CAISGPGTGGSGYTF.

This clonotype was found many times. This chain connects TRBV7-3 to TRBJ1-1; tentatively, D is TRBD1 (5 bases). Trimming left V 6 bases short and J 5 bases short, with 13 bases between. The CDR3 is made up of 13 amino acids. Germline V CDR1 and CDR2: SGHTA, FQGTGA. The CDR3 coding sequence is TGTGCCAGCAGTTTTATGGGGGGAACTGAAGCTTTCTTT. It translates to CASSFMGGTEAFF.

This clonotype came up many times. CDR3 DNA sequence: TGCGCCAGCAGCTTTACAGGGGCCTCCTACAATGAGCAGTTCTTC. Its translation is CASSFTGASYNEQFF. The chain joins TRBV5-1 to TRBJ2-1; 7 bases map to TRBD1. V trimming: 2 bases; J trimming: 0 bases; junction bases outside the gene matches: 2. In germline, CDR1 is SGHRS, CDR2 YFSETQ. This CDR3 comprises 15 residues.

The chain recombines TRBV29-1 with TRBJ2-2; the D is unclear. The CDR3 covers 13 residues. V was pared by 7 bases and J by 7 bases, with 16 bases between. Germline CDR1 SQVTM, CDR2 ANQGSEA. CDR3 sequence: CSAVAHGGGELFF. CDR3 nucleotides: TGCAGCGCTGTAGCCCATGGCGGCGGGGAGCTGTTTTTT.

This clonotype occurred a few times. The V gene is TRBV6-1, the J gene TRBJ2-3; 7 bases fit TRBD2. V trimming: 7 bases; J trimming: 1 base; junction bases outside the gene matches: 5. Germline V gene lookup returns CDR1 MNHNS and CDR2 SASEGT. CDR3 length: 14 residues. CDR3 residues: CASNGAGRTDTQYF. The CDR3 DNA reads TGTGCCAGCAATGGAGCGGGACGCACAGATACGCAGTATTTT.

The table lists this clonotype with many counts. The gene calls are TRBV10-3 and TRBJ2-1; 9 bases agree with TRBD1. CDR3 length: 13 residues. V lost 6 bases to trimming and J lost 8 bases; unmatched junction nucleotides: 5. Germline CDR1 ENHRY, CDR2 SYGVKD. CDR3 sequence: CAIRSDRGDEQFF. CDR3 DNA: TGTGCCATCAGATCGGACAGGGGTGATGAGCAGTTCTTC.

This clonotype was detected ten times or more. The chain carries TRBV27 and TRBJ2-6, with 7 bases aligning to TRBD1. With V trimmed by 5 bases and J by 2 bases, 6 bases remained unmatched. In germline, CDR1 is MNHEY, CDR2 SMNVEV (reference sequence). The CDR3 length is 16 residues. CDR3 in amino acids: CASSTQGQPGANVLTF. CDR3 DNA: TGTGCCAGCAGTACTCAGGGACAGCCTGGGGCCAACGTCCTGACTTTC.

This clonotype appeared a few times. This CDR3 reads CASTLGGRDRREQYF. CDR3 nucleotide sequence: TGTGCCAGCACCTTGGGCGGGAGGGATCGTCGCGAGCAGTACTTC. V is TRBV12-3 or TRBV12-4 and J is TRBJ2-7; 9 bases align to TRBD2. The CDR3 is 15 amino acids. V shed 7 bases, J shed 6 bases, and the junction held 13 bases outside the gene matches.

This clonotype was observed many times. The rearrangement links TRBV20-1 to TRBJ1-5, with D uncertain. V was trimmed by 0 bases and J by 0 bases, leaving 9 bases between them. Germline V CDR1 and CDR2: DFQATT, SNEGSKA (reference sequence). The CDR3 contains 15 residues. The CDR3 protein is CSARELGVSNQPQHF. The CDR3 coding sequence is TGCAGTGCTAGAGAGTTGGGTGTTAGCAATCAGCCCCAGCATTTT.

The chain couples TRBV7-3 to TRBJ2-1; D possibly corresponds to TRBD1 (5 bases). This CDR3 comprises 13 residues. Germline V gives CDR1 SGHTA, CDR2 FQGTGA. Deletions cut 5 bases from V and 9 bases from J, with 14 bases between. The CDR3 region is CASSLNSQGEQFF. The CDR3 DNA is TGTGCCAGCAGCCTAAATAGCCAGGGTGAGCAGTTCTTC.

This clonotype occurred many times. The V gene is TRBV4-1, the J gene TRBJ1-1, with 7 bases identical to TRBD1. V lost 3 bases to trimming and J lost 2 bases; unmatched junction nucleotides: 6. Germline V gives CDR1 MGHRA, CDR2 YSYEKL. CDR3 length: 15 amino acids. The CDR3 reads CASSHPDRDNTEAFF. DNA for the CDR3: TGCGCCAGCAGCCACCCCGACAGGGACAACACTGAAGCTTTCTTT.